This T cell receptor (beta chain) was recovered during a study of shared clonotypes between healthy human individuals. Libraries were prepared by immunoSEQ multiplex PCR; TCRdb keeps only in-frame clonotypes and omits some of them. The sample contains 1.5 million to 2.5 million clones, about 95% of which appear only once. CD8 cells regarded as naive lacked CD45RO, were positively chosen for CCR7, and omitted terminally differentiated effector memory CD45RA+ cells. Broader study findings: Generation probabilities were higher for clonotypes shared across all four sorted-subset donors than for unshared ones.

This clone was detected once. The antigen is unknown. Sequenced input: naive CD8+ T cells sorted from blood. This sequence was found in a man between 18 and 35 years old in good health.

CDR3 nucleotide sequence: TGTGCCAGCAGCCAGGGGCTACTGGGAGAGACCCAGTACTTC. Its protein product is CASSQGLLGETQYF. The gene calls are TRBV4-2 and TRBJ2-5, with a possible D match to TRBD1 (5 bases). V was trimmed by 3 bases and J by 4 bases, leaving 12 bases between them. CDR3 length equals 14 residues. Germline CDR1 LGHNA, CDR2 YNFKEQ.